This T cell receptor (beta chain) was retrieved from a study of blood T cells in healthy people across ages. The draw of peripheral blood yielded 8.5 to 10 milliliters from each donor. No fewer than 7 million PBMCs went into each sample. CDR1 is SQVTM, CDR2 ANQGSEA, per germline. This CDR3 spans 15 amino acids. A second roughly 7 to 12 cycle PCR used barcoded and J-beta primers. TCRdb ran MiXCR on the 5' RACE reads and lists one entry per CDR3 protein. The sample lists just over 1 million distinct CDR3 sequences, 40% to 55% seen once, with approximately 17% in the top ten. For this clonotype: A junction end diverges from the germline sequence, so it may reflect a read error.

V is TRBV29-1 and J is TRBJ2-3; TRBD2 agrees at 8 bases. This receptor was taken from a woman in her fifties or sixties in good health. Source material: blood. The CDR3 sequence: CSVVKAGESPDTRYF. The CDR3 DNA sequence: TGCAGCGTTGTTAAAGCGGGAGAAAGTCCAGATACGCGGTATTTT.